This TCR beta chain comes out of a study of cytomegalovirus exposure and HLA in healthy donors. Notes on the study in general: Several V segments, TRBV6-2 and TRBV6-3 among them, could not be told apart and were dropped. In a later analysis, CMV-associated beta chains were mostly HLA-associated, it appeared. Follow-up analysis found HLA locus-dependent TCR association rates, highest for DRB1 and lowest for HLA-C. A likely sequencing artifact accounted for one observed cluster of highly shared sequence variants.

This clone was detected once. The antigen remains unidentified. Germline assignment: CDR1 KGHSH and CDR2 LQKENI. The CDR3 spans 18 residues. V shed 3 bases and J 0 bases; nucleotides not matched to a gene: 8. The study ran its PCR with 60 Vbeta and 13 Jbeta primers. Method: immunoSEQ multiplex PCR; TCRdb's copy keeps in-frame clones and lacks some. Among 130,000 or so clones listed, 65% to 90% were seen once. This chain joins TRBV18 and TRBJ1-4, with TRBD1 matching over 9 bases. Material for sequencing was PBMCs. The source is a woman between 40 and 55 years old in good health and CMV-seronegative. The CDR3 region is CASSPRDRVTATNEKLFF. The CDR3 coding sequence is TGTGCCAGCTCACCCCGGGACAGGGTTACTGCAACTAATGAAAAACTGTTTTTT.